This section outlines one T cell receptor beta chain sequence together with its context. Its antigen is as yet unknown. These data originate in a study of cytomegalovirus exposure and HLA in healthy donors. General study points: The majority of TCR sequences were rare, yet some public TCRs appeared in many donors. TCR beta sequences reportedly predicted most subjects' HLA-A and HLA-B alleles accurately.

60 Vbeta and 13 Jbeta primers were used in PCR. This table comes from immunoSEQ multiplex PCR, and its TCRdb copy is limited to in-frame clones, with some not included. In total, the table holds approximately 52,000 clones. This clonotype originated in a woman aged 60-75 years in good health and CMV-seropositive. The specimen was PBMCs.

The DNA for the CDR3 is TGTGCCAGCTCACCGCCAGGGGGTAAAAACATTCAGTACTTC. Amino acid sequence: CASSPPGGKNIQYF. The chain joins TRBV18 to TRBJ2-4; 7 bases align to TRBD1. The length of the CDR3 is 14 residues. Germline V gene data show CDR1 as KGHSH and CDR2 as LQKENI. Unmatched junction bases numbered 3, after V lost 3 bases and J lost 4 bases.